This is a list of T cell receptor beta chains from one sample in a study of shared clonotypes between healthy human individuals. Clones were sequenced by immunoSEQ multiplex PCR, and TCRdb holds only the in-frame ones, with some missing. The table records approximately 1.5 million clones, 98% of them present only once. The sequencing sample was made of naive CD4+ T cells sorted from blood. These receptors came from a man aged 25 to 40 in good health. The CDR3 runs from the conserved cysteine through the conserved F or W. A D gene is named only where the DNA matches it firmly. Size values are once, few and many counts, or a class for expanded clones, and some rows have none.

CDR3aa: CASSLYPTGGSEETQYF; CDR3nt: TGCGCCAGCAGCTTGTATCCCACAGGGGGATCGGAAGAGACCCAGTACTTC; abundance: NA; d_gene: TRBD1; len: 17; v_gene: TRBV5-1; j_gene: TRBJ2-5
CDR3aa: CASNWAGFTYNEQFF; CDR3nt: TGCGCCAGCAACTGGGCAGGGTTTACCTACAATGAGCAGTTCTTC; abundance: NA; d_gene: NA; len: 15; v_gene: TRBV5-1; j_gene: TRBJ2-1
CDR3aa: CASSPKAYEQYF; CDR3nt: TGTGCCAGCAGTCCCAAAGCCTACGAGCAGTACTTC; abundance: NA; d_gene: NA; len: 12; v_gene: TRBV28; j_gene: TRBJ2-7
CDR3aa: CASSEISYGYTF; CDR3nt: TGTGCCAGCTCGGAGATTTCCTATGGCTACACCTTC; abundance: NA; d_gene: NA; len: 12; v_gene: TRBV6-1; j_gene: TRBJ1-2
CDR3aa: CASSPGPGEKLFF; CDR3nt: TGTGCCAGCTCACCAGGGCCTGGCGAAAAACTGTTTTTT; abundance: NA; d_gene: NA; len: 13; v_gene: TRBV18; j_gene: TRBJ1-4
CDR3aa: CASSNSWAEANYGYTF; CDR3nt: TGTGCCAGCAGCAATAGTTGGGCGGAAGCTAACTATGGCTACACCTTC; abundance: NA; d_gene: NA; len: 16; v_gene: TRBV7-2; j_gene: TRBJ1-2
CDR3aa: CASSFPGEPQHF; CDR3nt: TGTGCCAGCAGCTTCCCGGGGGAGCCCCAGCATTTT; abundance: NA; d_gene: NA; len: 12; v_gene: TRBV7-9; j_gene: TRBJ1-5
CDR3aa: CASSQVAPGVGEQYF; CDR3nt: TGTGCCAGCAGCCAAGTCGCTCCGGGGGTGGGCGAGCAGTACTTC; abundance: NA; d_gene: NA; len: 15; v_gene: TRBV14; j_gene: TRBJ2-7
CDR3aa: CASSAPTDTQYF; CDR3nt: TGTGCCAGCAGCGCGCCCACAGATACGCAGTATTTT; abundance: NA; d_gene: NA; len: 12; v_gene: TRBV9; j_gene: TRBJ2-3
CDR3aa: CASSLPDCCTDTQYF; CDR3nt: TGTGCCAGCAGTTTGCCCGATTGCTGCACAGATACGCAGTATTTT; abundance: once; d_gene: NA; len: 15; v_gene: TRBV6-5; j_gene: TRBJ2-3
CDR3aa: CASSDGREPTNYGYTF; CDR3nt: TGTGCCAGCAGTGACGGGCGGGAACCGACTAACTATGGCTACACCTTC; abundance: once; d_gene: NA; len: 16; v_gene: TRBV6-1; j_gene: TRBJ1-2
CDR3aa: CASSPQGALPNEQFF; CDR3nt: TGTGCCAGCAGCCCACAGGGGGCGCTTCCCAATGAGCAGTTCTTC; abundance: NA; d_gene: TRBD1; len: 15; v_gene: TRBV9; j_gene: TRBJ2-1
CDR3aa: CASSLVRDEQFF; CDR3nt: TGTGCCAGCAGCTTGGTACGGGATGAGCAGTTCTTC; abundance: NA; d_gene: NA; len: 12; v_gene: TRBV5-6; j_gene: TRBJ2-1
CDR3aa: CASSVRAGKISEQYF; CDR3nt: TGTGCCAGCAGCGTACGGGCGGGAAAAATTTCCGAGCAGTACTTC; abundance: once; d_gene: NA; len: 15; v_gene: TRBV9; j_gene: TRBJ2-7
CDR3aa: CASSSQRNTIYF; CDR3nt: TGTGCCAGCTCATCCCAGCGAAACACCATATATTTT; abundance: NA; d_gene: NA; len: 12; v_gene: TRBV18; j_gene: TRBJ1-3
CDR3aa: CASSQDRHFLYGYTF; CDR3nt: TGCGCCAGCAGCCAAGATCGCCACTTCTTGTATGGCTACACCTTC; abundance: NA; d_gene: NA; len: 15; v_gene: TRBV4-3; j_gene: TRBJ1-2
CDR3aa: CASSQAAGVADTQYF; CDR3nt: TGCGCCAGCAGCCAAGCGGCGGGAGTTGCAGATACGCAGTATTTT; abundance: NA; d_gene: TRBD2; len: 15; v_gene: TRBV4-3; j_gene: TRBJ2-3
CDR3aa: CASSLRTRTAARHYEQYF; CDR3nt: TGCGCCAGCAGCTTGAGAACCAGGACCGCCGCCCGTCACTACGAGCAGTACTTC; abundance: NA; d_gene: NA; len: 18; v_gene: TRBV5-1; j_gene: TRBJ2-7
CDR3aa: CASSPDNTDTQYF; CDR3nt: TGCGCCAGCAGCCCGGACAACACAGATACGCAGTATTTT; abundance: NA; d_gene: NA; len: 13; v_gene: TRBV5-1; j_gene: TRBJ2-3
CDR3aa: CASSQDTQETQYF; CDR3nt: TGCGCCAGCAGCCAAGACACCCAAGAGACCCAGTACTTC; abundance: NA; d_gene: NA; len: 13; v_gene: TRBV4-1; j_gene: TRBJ2-5
CDR3aa: CASSFLAGPVGDTQYF; CDR3nt: TGTGCCAGCAGCTTTTTAGCAGGGCCTGTGGGAGATACGCAGTATTTT; abundance: NA; d_gene: NA; len: 16; v_gene: TRBV7-9; j_gene: TRBJ2-3
CDR3aa: CASRVPFYNEQFF; CDR3nt: TGTGCCAGCAGGGTTCCGTTCTACAATGAGCAGTTCTTC; abundance: NA; d_gene: NA; len: 13; v_gene: TRBV6-5; j_gene: TRBJ2-1
CDR3aa: CASSPPFARGEKLFF; CDR3nt: TGTGCCAGCTCACCACCGTTTGCGAGGGGTGAAAAACTGTTTTTT; abundance: NA; d_gene: NA; len: 15; v_gene: TRBV18; j_gene: TRBJ1-4
CDR3aa: CASSLSGRTDTQYF; CDR3nt: TGTGCCAGCAGCCTTAGCGGACGCACAGATACGCAGTATTTT; abundance: NA; d_gene: NA; len: 14; v_gene: TRBV5-4; j_gene: TRBJ2-3
CDR3aa: CASSGVPGRQIMNTEAFF; CDR3nt: TGTGCCAGCAGTGGGGTCCCAGGGAGGCAGATCATGAACACTGAAGCTTTCTTT; abundance: NA; d_gene: NA; len: 18; v_gene: TRBV2; j_gene: TRBJ1-1
CDR3aa: CASSLAPNEQFF; CDR3nt: TGCGCCAGCAGCTTGGCACCGAATGAGCAGTTCTTC; abundance: NA; d_gene: NA; len: 12; v_gene: TRBV5-1; j_gene: TRBJ2-1
CDR3aa: CASSLGLASGNEQFF; CDR3nt: TGTGCCAGCAGCTTGGGGCTAGCGTCTGGAAATGAGCAGTTCTTC; abundance: NA; d_gene: NA; len: 15; v_gene: TRBV5-5; j_gene: TRBJ2-1
CDR3aa: CSVVGWRQSETQYF; CDR3nt: TGCAGCGTTGTTGGATGGCGGCAGTCCGAGACCCAGTACTTC; abundance: NA; d_gene: NA; len: 14; v_gene: TRBV29-1; j_gene: TRBJ2-5
CDR3aa: CASSVVRDSEQYF; CDR3nt: TGTGCCAGCAGCGTAGTTAGGGACTCCGAGCAGTACTTC; abundance: NA; d_gene: NA; len: 13; v_gene: TRBV9; j_gene: TRBJ2-7
CDR3aa: CASSKRGQLQETQYF; CDR3nt: TGTGCCAGCAGTAAACGCGGACAGCTCCAAGAGACCCAGTACTTC; abundance: NA; d_gene: NA; len: 15; v_gene: TRBV27; j_gene: TRBJ2-5
CDR3aa: CASSREVVFDTQYF; CDR3nt: TGTGCCAGCAGCCGGGAGGTTGTTTTCGATACGCAGTATTTT; abundance: NA; d_gene: TRBD2; len: 14; v_gene: TRBV6-6; j_gene: TRBJ2-3
CDR3aa: CASSNRGVGYTF; CDR3nt: TGTGCCAGCAGCAACAGGGGGGTGGGCTACACCTTC; abundance: NA; d_gene: TRBD1; len: 12; v_gene: TRBV7-2; j_gene: TRBJ1-2
CDR3aa: CASSPSWENYEQYF; CDR3nt: TGTGCCAGCAGCCCTAGCTGGGAAAACTACGAGCAGTACTTC; abundance: NA; d_gene: NA; len: 14; v_gene: TRBV7-2; j_gene: TRBJ2-7
CDR3aa: CSVPTGGRETQYF; CDR3nt: TGCAGCGTTCCAACAGGGGGCCGAGAGACCCAGTACTTC; abundance: NA; d_gene: TRBD1; len: 13; v_gene: TRBV29-1; j_gene: TRBJ2-5
CDR3aa: CASSLRSLQGLETQYF; CDR3nt: TGTGCCAGCAGTTTGAGATCACTACAGGGACTAGAGACCCAGTACTTC; abundance: NA; d_gene: NA; len: 16; v_gene: TRBV28; j_gene: TRBJ2-5
CDR3aa: CASSVETGGFSSGNTIYF; CDR3nt: TGTGCCAGCAGCGTAGAGACAGGGGGCTTCTCTTCTGGAAACACCATATATTTT; abundance: NA; d_gene: TRBD1; len: 18; v_gene: TRBV9; j_gene: TRBJ1-3
CDR3aa: CASGYDLVFEQYF; CDR3nt: TGTGCTAGTGGTTACGATTTGGTGTTCGAGCAGTACTTC; abundance: NA; d_gene: NA; len: 13; v_gene: TRBV12-5; j_gene: TRBJ2-7
CDR3aa: CASSWGTGQPQHF; CDR3nt: TGTGCCAGCAGCTGGGGGACAGGTCAGCCCCAGCATTTT; abundance: NA; d_gene: TRBD1; len: 13; v_gene: TRBV5-8; j_gene: TRBJ1-5
CDR3aa: CASSLRLGGPDTQYF; CDR3nt: TGTGCCAGCAGCTTACGGTTGGGAGGCCCAGATACGCAGTATTTT; abundance: NA; d_gene: NA; len: 15; v_gene: TRBV11-3; j_gene: TRBJ2-3
CDR3aa: CSITGTGATDTQYF; CDR3nt: TGCAGCATTACCGGGACAGGGGCGACTGATACGCAGTATTTT; abundance: NA; d_gene: TRBD1; len: 14; v_gene: TRBV29-1; j_gene: TRBJ2-3
CDR3aa: CASSARAYNEQFF; CDR3nt: TGTGCCAGTAGTGCCCGGGCCTACAATGAGCAGTTCTTC; abundance: NA; d_gene: NA; len: 13; v_gene: TRBV19; j_gene: TRBJ2-1
CDR3aa: CASSPQGVNNEQFF; CDR3nt: TGCGCCAGCAGCCCGCAGGGGGTCAACAATGAGCAGTTCTTC; abundance: NA; d_gene: TRBD1; len: 14; v_gene: TRBV5-1; j_gene: TRBJ2-1
CDR3aa: CASSRLTSGSYEQYF; CDR3nt: TGTGCCAGCAGCCGCTTGACTAGCGGATCCTACGAGCAGTACTTC; abundance: NA; d_gene: TRBD2; len: 15; v_gene: TRBV7-9; j_gene: TRBJ2-7
CDR3aa: CASSGTGLETQYF; CDR3nt: TGTGCCAGCAGCGGGACAGGGTTGGAGACCCAGTACTTC; abundance: once; d_gene: TRBD1; len: 13; v_gene: TRBV7-3; j_gene: TRBJ2-5
CDR3aa: CASSQDRKGLALYEQYF; CDR3nt: TGTGCCAGCAGCCAAGATCGTAAAGGACTAGCCCTCTACGAGCAGTACTTC; abundance: NA; d_gene: TRBD2; len: 17; v_gene: TRBV14; j_gene: TRBJ2-7
CDR3aa: CASGQVGLSYEQYF; CDR3nt: TGCGCCAGCGGTCAGGTTGGTTTGTCCTACGAGCAGTACTTC; abundance: NA; d_gene: NA; len: 14; v_gene: TRBV5-1; j_gene: TRBJ2-7
CDR3aa: CASSSGLALETQYF; CDR3nt: TGTGCCAGCAGCTCGGGACTAGCCCTGGAGACCCAGTACTTC; abundance: once; d_gene: TRBD2; len: 14; v_gene: TRBV9; j_gene: TRBJ2-5
CDR3aa: CASSLRGKGRGVWPQHF; CDR3nt: TGTGCCAGCAGTTTAAGGGGGAAGGGACGAGGGGTTTGGCCCCAGCATTTT; abundance: NA; d_gene: NA; len: 17; v_gene: TRBV27; j_gene: TRBJ1-5
CDR3aa: CASSFTGSRNTEAFF; CDR3nt: TGTGCCAGCAGTTTTACCGGGAGCCGGAACACTGAAGCTTTCTTT; abundance: NA; d_gene: NA; len: 15; v_gene: TRBV6-6; j_gene: TRBJ1-1
CDR3aa: CASSPRGFAGVGQETQYF; CDR3nt: TGTGCCAGCAGCCCCCGCGGATTTGCGGGAGTGGGGCAAGAGACCCAGTACTTC; abundance: NA; d_gene: TRBD2; len: 18; v_gene: TRBV7-2; j_gene: TRBJ2-5
CDR3aa: CASNRDRGTGGYTF; CDR3nt: TGTGCCAGCAACCGGGACAGGGGCACGGGTGGCTACACCTTC; abundance: NA; d_gene: TRBD1; len: 14; v_gene: TRBV5-4; j_gene: TRBJ1-2